The next 9 T cell receptor beta chains were all read from a single sample in a study of cytomegalovirus exposure and HLA in healthy donors. The PCR employed 60 Vbeta primers together with 13 Jbeta primers. Method: immunoSEQ multiplex PCR; TCRdb's copy keeps in-frame clones and lacks some. This table holds under 200,000 clones, about 80% found once. The sequencing input was PBMCs. Receptors were obtained from a woman in her forties or fifties in good health and CMV-seronegative.

The V gene is TRBV18, the J gene TRBJ2-3; weak D call: TRBD1 (5 bases). This CDR3 spans 16 amino acids. In germline, CDR1 is KGHSH, CDR2 LQKENI. Between the trimmed V and J ends, which lost 6 bases and 1 base, there was a span of 17 bases. The CDR3 DNA is TGTGCCAGCTCCCTGGCTAGGGGCCTCGGCACAGATACGCAGTATTTT. It translates to CASSLARGLGTDTQYF.

This chain connects TRBV2 to TRBJ2-1; 13 bases match TRBD2. Germline V lookup: CDR1 SNHLY, CDR2 FYNNEI. The CDR3 is 15 amino acids. V was clipped by 6 bases and J by 9 bases; unmatched bases: 8. The CDR3 DNA reads TGTGCCAGCAGCGCCGGGACTAGCGGGGTGCTTGAGCAGTTCTTC. Its translation is CASSAGTSGVLEQFF. Full variable domain (rest looked up from reference TRBV2 and TRBJ2-1): EPEVTQTPSHQVTQMGQEVILRCVPISNHLYFYWYRQILGQKVEFLVSFYNNEISEKSEIFDDQFSVERPDGSNFTLKIRSTKLEDSAMYFCASSAGTSGVLEQFFGPGTRLTVL.

The V call is TRBV14, the J call TRBJ2-5; D perhaps matches TRBD1 (5 bases). The last part of the DNA fits TRBJ2-7 better; the J call may be wrong. The CDR3 runs to 13 residues. In germline, CDR1 is SGHDN, CDR2 FVKESK. The CDR3 is CASSVRAPYEQYF. The CDR3 bases are TGTGCCAGCAGCGTCAGGGCCCCCTACGAGCAGTACTTC.

This chain connects TRBV18 to TRBJ1-6; a weak D match, TRBD1 (5 bases). The germline V gene encodes CDR1 KGHSH and CDR2 LQKENI. Trimming took 0 bases from V and 7 from J, leaving 10 bases between them. The length of the CDR3 is 15 residues. This chain's CDR3 is CASSPPQGPNSPLHF. The CDR3 coding sequence is TGTGCCAGCTCACCACCGCAGGGCCCGAATTCACCCCTCCACTTT.

The V and J genes are TRBV28 and TRBJ1-3; possibly TRBD1 for D (6 bases). CDR3 length: 13 amino acids. Between the trimmed V and J ends, which lost 3 bases and 7 bases, there was a span of 10 bases. CDR1 and CDR2 from the germline V gene are MDHEN and SYDVKM. As DNA, the CDR3 is TGTGCCAGCAGTTTGGGCAGGGGCAACACCATATATTTT. Amino acid sequence: CASSLGRGNTIYF.

The chain couples TRBV6-5 to TRBJ2-1; possibly TRBD2 for D (5 bases). The V gene lost 0 bases and the J gene lost 7 bases, with 10 bases spanning the gap. Germline V gene data show CDR1 as MNHEY and CDR2 as SVGAGI. CDR3 length equals 14 residues. CDR3 region: CASSYSSSVNEQFF. CDR3 nucleotides: TGTGCCAGCAGTTACTCGAGTAGCGTTAATGAGCAGTTCTTC.

The chain joins TRBV7-9 to TRBJ2-2; D remains unclear. The germline gives CDR1 SEHNR, CDR2 FQNEAQ (reference sequence). Between the trimmed V and J ends, which lost 0 bases and 2 bases, there was a span of 10 bases. The CDR3 is made up of 16 amino acids. For the CDR3, the DNA is TGTGCCAGCAGCTTAGCTTTTACAGTAAACACCGGGGAGCTGTTTTTT. Encoded protein: CASSLAFTVNTGELFF.

J is TRBJ2-5 and V is TRBV6-5; TRBD1 matches at 7 bases. Near its end, the DNA agrees better with TRBJ2-7, so the J call may be wrong. Germline lookup yields CDR1 MNHEY and CDR2 SVGAGI. This CDR3 region has 13 residues. The DNA for the CDR3 is TGTGCCAGCAGCCTCGGGACAGAGTACGAGCAGTACTTC. This gives the protein CASSLGTEYEQYF.

With respect to this clone: Other DNA sequences from this sample encode an identical CDR3 as well. This chain joins TRBV29-1 and TRBJ1-1, with D hard to call. This CDR3 has 13 amino acids. Germline-derived CDR1 and CDR2 are SQVTM and ANQGSEA. V was trimmed by 2 bases and J by 0 bases, leaving 7 bases between them. The CDR3 is CSVEPRLNTEAFF. CDR3 DNA: TGCAGCGTTGAACCCCGTTTGAACACTGAAGCTTTCTTT.